The present T cell receptor beta chain was sequenced within a study of TIL therapy for anti-PD-1-resistant metastatic lung cancer. Background on the study: Tumors carried a median about 1.6 non-synonymous mutations per megabase.

This was the immunoSEQ v3 assay. Produced via immunoSEQ multiplex PCR; TCRdb's table is partial and in-frame only. The sample has just over 20,000 clones; around 76% are singletons. Described time point: pre-treatment sample, taken before nivolumab and TIL therapy. The CDR3 loop spans 15 amino acids. Per germline, CDR1 SGDLS and CDR2 YYNGEE. Trimming cost V 3 bases and J 4 bases, with 13 bases left between them. The V and J genes are TRBV9 and TRBJ1-4, with a weak D call TRBD1 (6 bases). The sample in question was blood, obtained at baseline. This TCR derives from a person aged 25-79 years with non-small cell lung cancer. Here the CDR3 DNA reads TGTGCCAGCAGCGATGGGACATCTCGTAATGAAAAACTGTTTTTT. Protein sequence: CASSDGTSRNEKLFF.